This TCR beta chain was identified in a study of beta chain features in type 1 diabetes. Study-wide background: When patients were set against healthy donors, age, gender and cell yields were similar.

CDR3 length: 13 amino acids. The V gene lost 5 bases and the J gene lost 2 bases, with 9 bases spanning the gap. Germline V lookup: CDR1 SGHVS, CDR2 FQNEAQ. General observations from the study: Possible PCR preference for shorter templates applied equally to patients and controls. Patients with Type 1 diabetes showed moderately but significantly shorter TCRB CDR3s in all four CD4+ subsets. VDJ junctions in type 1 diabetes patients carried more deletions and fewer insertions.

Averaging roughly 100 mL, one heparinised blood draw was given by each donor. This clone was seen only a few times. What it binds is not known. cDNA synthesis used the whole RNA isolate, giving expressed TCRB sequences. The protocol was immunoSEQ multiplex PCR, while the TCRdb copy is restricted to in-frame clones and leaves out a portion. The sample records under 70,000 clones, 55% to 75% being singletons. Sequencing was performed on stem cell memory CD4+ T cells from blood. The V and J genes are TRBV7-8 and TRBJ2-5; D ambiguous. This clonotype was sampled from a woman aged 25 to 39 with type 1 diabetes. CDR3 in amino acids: CASSADWQETQYF. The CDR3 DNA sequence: TGTGCCAGCAGCGCCGACTGGCAAGAGACCCAGTACTTC.